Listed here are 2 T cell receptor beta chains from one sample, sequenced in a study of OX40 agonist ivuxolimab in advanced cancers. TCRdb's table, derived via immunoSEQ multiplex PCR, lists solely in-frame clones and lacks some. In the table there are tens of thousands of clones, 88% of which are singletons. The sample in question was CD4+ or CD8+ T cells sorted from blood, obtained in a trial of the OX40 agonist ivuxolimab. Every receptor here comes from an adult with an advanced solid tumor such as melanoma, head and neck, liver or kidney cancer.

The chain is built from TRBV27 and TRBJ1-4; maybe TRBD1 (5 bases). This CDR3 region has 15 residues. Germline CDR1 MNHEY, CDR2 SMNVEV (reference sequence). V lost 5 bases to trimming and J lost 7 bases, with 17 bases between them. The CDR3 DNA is TGTGCCAGCAGTCCCTTCGGGACGGAGGGTGAAAAACTGTTTTTT. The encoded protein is CASSPFGTEGEKLFF.

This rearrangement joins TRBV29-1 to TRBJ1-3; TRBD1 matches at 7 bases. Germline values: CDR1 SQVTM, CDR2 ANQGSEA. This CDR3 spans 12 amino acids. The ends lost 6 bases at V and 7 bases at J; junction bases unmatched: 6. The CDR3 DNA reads TGCAGCGTCGGACAGGATAGGAACACCATATATTTT. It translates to CSVGQDRNTIYF.